The clone carrying this TCR beta chain was seen repeatedly, ten times or more. These data belong to a study of molecular identifiers for immune sequencing clone quantification. TCRdb called the PCR reads again in MiXCR, with one record for every CDR3 protein. Counted here are about 40,000 distinct CDR3 sequences, 24% occurring once; the ten biggest clones make up about 0.93%. CDR1 and CDR2 from the germline V gene are PRHDT and FYEKMQ (reference sequence). The V end was cut by 4 bases, the J end by 8 bases, with 13 bases between. The length of the CDR3 is 13 residues. The sequenced material came from naive CD8+ T cells from blood, with Jurkat cell RNA spiked in. The sample's subset: FACS-sorted CD8+CD4-CCR7+CD45RA+ naive T cells. This TCR came from a human donor in good health. Some libraries in this study had Jurkat cell RNA spiked in. The V and J genes are TRBV13 and TRBJ2-3; no definite D call. CDR3 sequence reads: CASSSGLLGTQYF. Written as DNA, the CDR3 is TGTGCCAGCAGCTCCGGTTTGCTAGGTACGCAGTATTTT.